The 20 T cell receptor beta chains given below trace back to one sample, sequenced in a study of cytomegalovirus exposure and HLA in healthy donors. The PCR contained 60 Vbeta and 13 Jbeta primers. The data were produced by immunoSEQ multiplex PCR, yet TCRdb's version contains in-frame clones alone and is incomplete. This sample yields 89,000 or so clones, of which over 60% are seen a single time; roughly 4.2% belongs to the top ten. Sequencing was performed on PBMCs. The receptors were gathered from a man in his 60s in good health and CMV-seronegative.

This clone was detected only a few times. This chain connects TRBV5-6 to TRBJ1-5, with D perhaps matching TRBD1 (5 bases). The V gene's germline CDR1 is SGHDT and CDR2 YYEEEE. The CDR3 is 14 amino acids. Deletions cut 5 bases from V and 2 bases from J, with 11 bases between. The CDR3 sequence: CASRRREGNQPQHF. DNA of the CDR3: TGTGCCAGCAGACGCAGGGAGGGCAATCAGCCCCAGCATTTT.

This clone occurred once. V and J are TRBV9 and TRBJ2-1; the match to TRBD1 covers 11 bases. The CDR3 has 15 residues. V gave up 4 bases and J gave up 9 bases; unmatched junction bases: 9. Germline V gene sequence: CDR1 SGDLS, CDR2 YYNGEE. The CDR3 is CASSYLDRGLGEQFF. CDR3 nucleotides: TGTGCCAGCAGCTACCTGGACAGGGGGCTAGGTGAGCAGTTCTTC.

The chain has TRBV25-1 and TRBJ1-6; D possibly corresponds to TRBD1 (6 bases). The CDR3 has 14 amino acids. Deletions cut 1 base from V and 18 bases from J, with 19 bases between. Per the germline V gene, CDR1 is MGHDK and CDR2 is SYGVNS. The CDR3, as DNA: TGTGCCAGCAGTGAATTTGGTGGGAGCACAGGGCCCCACTTT. Protein sequence: CASSEFGGSTGPHF.

This chain links TRBV6-5 with TRBJ1-6; TRBD1 aligns across 8 bases. Unmatched junction bases numbered 5, after V lost 6 bases and J lost 13 bases. The length of the CDR3 is 12 residues. Per germline, CDR1 MNHEY and CDR2 SVGAGI. CDR3 sequence (DNA): TGTGCCAGCAGACGGACAGGGCGGCCCCTCCACTTT. Its translation: CASRRTGRPLHF.

V is TRBV30 and J is TRBJ1-1; D is ambiguous. The CDR3 runs to 13 residues. CDR1 and CDR2 from the germline V gene are GTSNPN and SVGIG (reference sequence). V was clipped by 0 bases and J by 3 bases, with 8 bases between them. CDR3 loop: CAWSVSRYTEAFF. The CDR3, as DNA: TGTGCCTGGAGTGTATCCCGGTACACTGAAGCTTTCTTT.

The rearrangement uses TRBV5-6 and TRBJ1-1; possibly TRBD1 for D (6 bases). In germline, CDR1 is SGHDT, CDR2 YYEEEE. V lost 4 bases and J 4 bases, leaving 14 bases between the germline ends. The length of the CDR3 is 14 residues. The CDR3 is CASSQLTGSTEAFF. The DNA for the CDR3 is TGTGCCAGCAGCCAGCTTACAGGGTCCACTGAAGCTTTCTTT.

This rearrangement joins TRBV30 to TRBJ1-1, with D possibly being TRBD1 (6 bases). V lost 0 bases, J lost 0 bases, and 14 bases lay in between. CDR1 and CDR2 from the germline V gene are GTSNPN and SVGIG (reference sequence). This CDR3 is 16 amino acids long. The DNA of the CDR3 is TGTGCCTGGAGTGTACCGAGGGGGGGTATGAACACTGAAGCTTTCTTT. As protein: CAWSVPRGGMNTEAFF.

The chain recombines TRBV7-3 with TRBJ2-3; D is possibly TRBD2 (5 bases). The ends were cut back, 4 bases at V and 6 bases at J, with 11 bases in the middle. This CDR3 has 13 residues. Germline-derived CDR1 and CDR2 are SGHTA and FQGTGA. The CDR3 DNA follows: TGTGCCAGCAGCTCCCCCTGGGAGGATACGCAGTATTTT. Encoded protein: CASSSPWEDTQYF.

The chain combines TRBV6-4 with TRBJ2-5, with D possibly being TRBD2 (5 bases). Trimming shortened V by 5 bases and J by 11 bases, and 18 bases separated the two germline ends. CDR1 MRHNA and CDR2 SNTAGT come from the germline V gene. The CDR3 loop spans 13 amino acids. The CDR3 coding sequence is TGTGCCAGCAGTCCCAGGACTGGAAGAGAACAGTACTTC. It is translated as CASSPRTGREQYF.

The chain uses TRBV9 and TRBJ2-5; TRBD1 agrees at 12 bases. The end of the DNA is better explained by TRBJ2-7, so the J call may be wrong. The germline V gene encodes CDR1 SGDLS and CDR2 YYNGEE. This CDR3 is 15 amino acids long. Here the CDR3 DNA reads TGTGCCAGCAGCGCCCCGGGACAGGGGGCTTACGAGCAGTACTTC. Its translation: CASSAPGQGAYEQYF.

The V gene is TRBV9, the J gene TRBJ1-4, with D possibly matching TRBD1 (6 bases). Germline V gives CDR1 SGDLS, CDR2 YYNGEE. This CDR3 is built from 15 residues. Trimming shortened V by 0 bases and J by 3 bases, and 9 bases separated the two germline ends. The CDR3 spells CASSVGPGANEKLFF. The CDR3 nucleotides read TGTGCCAGCAGCGTAGGGCCAGGGGCTAATGAAAAACTGTTTTTT.

This clone was found a few times. The chain carries TRBV10-3 and TRBJ2-2; D is ambiguous. Trimming shortened V by 8 bases and J by 7 bases, and 8 bases separated the two germline ends. The length of the CDR3 is 11 residues. In germline, CDR1 is ENHRY, CDR2 SYGVKD. The DNA for the CDR3 is TGTGCCATCGGTCCTAGCGGGGAGCTGTTTTTT. Amino acid sequence: CAIGPSGELFF.

The rearrangement uses TRBV19 and TRBJ1-1; D is perhaps TRBD1 (6 bases). The CDR3 runs to 14 residues. V lost 1 base to trimming and J lost 6 bases, with 12 bases between them. Germline loops: CDR1 LNHDA, CDR2 SQIVND (reference sequence). DNA of the CDR3: TGTGCCAGTAGTATAGTGGGGGCCACACCTGAAGCTTTCTTT. Its protein product is CASSIVGATPEAFF.

The chain is built from TRBV5-1 and TRBJ1-2; 8 positions match TRBD1. Germline-derived CDR1 and CDR2 are SGHRS and YFSETQ. The CDR3 covers 14 residues. V dropped 4 bases and J dropped 2; count of bases not matched to a gene: 4. CDR3 DNA sequence: TGCGCCAGCAGCCCGGACAGGGAGAACTATGGCTACACCTTC. Protein product: CASSPDRENYGYTF.

This clone has just a few counts. The chain uses TRBV6-6 and TRBJ1-5, with TRBD1 identical over 8 bases. V shed 7 bases and J 8 bases; nucleotides not matched to a gene: 13. The germline V gene encodes CDR1 MNHNY and CDR2 SVGAGI (reference sequence). The CDR3 runs to 15 residues. The CDR3 nucleotides read TGTGCCAGCAACCAACTCCCGGGACAGGTTAAGCCCCAGCATTTT. Residues: CASNQLPGQVKPQHF.

This chain links TRBV7-8 with TRBJ2-3; 10 positions match TRBD2. The CDR3 contains 16 residues. Germline trimming cut 6 bases from V and 1 base from J; bases unmatched to any gene: 7. Germline V gene data show CDR1 as SGHVS and CDR2 as FQNEAQ. This CDR3 is CASSDSGTSGTDTQYF. Written as DNA, the CDR3 is TGTGCCAGCAGTGACTCCGGGACTAGCGGCACAGATACGCAGTATTTT.

This chain links TRBV2 with TRBJ2-5, with 9 bases lining up with TRBD1. Trimming cost V 5 bases and J 5 bases; bases outside gene matches: 15. CDR1 is SNHLY and CDR2 is FYNNEI in the germline V gene. CDR3 length: 17 residues. The CDR3 coding sequence is TGTGCCAGCAGTTCCGGGACAGGGATTGTTGGTGGGGAGACCCAGTACTTC. Amino acids: CASSSGTGIVGGETQYF.

The chain employs TRBV9 and TRBJ1-3, with 9 bases that match TRBD1. Per germline, CDR1 SGDLS and CDR2 YYNGEE. CDR3 length equals 15 residues. Trimming removed 0 bases from V and 3 bases from J; junction bases left unmatched: 1. This CDR3 reads CASSVEDRGGNTIYF. The CDR3 DNA reads as TGTGCCAGCAGCGTAGAGGACAGGGGTGGAAACACCATATATTTT. Based on the CDR3 plus reference TRBV9 and TRBJ1-3, the full variable domain is DSGVTQTPKHLITATGQRVTLRCSPRSGDLSVYWYQQSLDQGLQFLIQYYNGEERAKGNILERFSAQQFPDLHSELNLSSLELGDSALYFCASSVEDRGGNTIYFGEGSWLTVV.

The chain uses TRBV11-2 and TRBJ1-4; 9 bases map to TRBD1. This CDR3 has 16 amino acids. Trimming cost V 5 bases and J 5 bases; bases outside gene matches: 9. Germline V gene data show CDR1 as SGHAT and CDR2 as FQNNGV. CDR3 protein: CASSPQSGTGNEKLFF. The CDR3 bases are TGTGCCAGCAGCCCTCAATCCGGGACAGGGAATGAAAAACTGTTTTTT.

This sequence joins TRBV19 and TRBJ1-3; perhaps TRBD1 as D (5 bases). CDR1 LNHDA and CDR2 SQIVND come from the germline V gene (reference sequence). The CDR3 runs 16 residues. V was cut by 6 bases and J by 2 bases, with 17 bases left in between. CDR3 residues: CASRIGPRATGNTIYF. CDR3 in DNA: TGTGCCAGTAGAATCGGGCCCAGGGCGACTGGAAACACCATATATTTT.